A single sample is the source of the 13 T cell receptor beta chains below, sequenced in a study of blood T cell repertoires in COVID-19. Some clones are missing from TCRdb's copy, which holds only in-frame ones; the method was immunoSEQ multiplex PCR. The sample lists 150,000 to 180,000 clones, about four fifths seen once, with roughly 0.56% in the top ten. Sequences were obtained from peripheral blood. The source is a man between 60 and 75 years old with acute or convalescent COVID-19.

The chain uses TRBV3-1 (or the pseudogene TRBV3-2) and TRBJ1-1, with TRBD1 matching 11 bases. The V gene end was trimmed by 1 base and the J gene end by 4 bases; junction bases not matched to a gene: 5. The CDR3 runs to 16 residues. CDR1 and CDR2 (germline): LGHDT, YNNKEL (reference sequence). CDR3 sequence (DNA): TGTGCCAGCAGCCAAGGGGGGACAGGGGGACGCACTGAAGCTTTCTTT. It is translated as CASSQGGTGGRTEAFF.

This chain connects TRBV4-2 to TRBJ2-4; 12 bases line up with TRBD2. V gave up 1 base and J gave up 6 bases; unmatched junction bases: 1. The CDR3 extends over 15 amino acids. Looked up from germline, CDR1 is LGHNA and CDR2 is YNFKEQ. The CDR3 sequence: CASSQASGRGNIQYF. CDR3 DNA sequence: TGTGCCAGCAGCCAAGCTAGCGGGAGGGGAAACATTCAGTACTTC.

The V and J genes are TRBV6-5 and TRBJ1-2, with TRBD1 matching 7 bases. From germline, CDR1 is MNHEY and CDR2 SVGAGI. CDR3 length equals 14 residues. V lost 5 bases, J lost 7 bases, and 10 bases stayed unmatched. DNA for the CDR3: TGTGCCAGCAGTAGCGGACAGGCCGGGGTTGGCTACACCTTC. As protein: CASSSGQAGVGYTF.

This chain joins TRBV14 and TRBJ2-2; perhaps TRBD1 as D (6 bases). V lost 5 bases to trimming and J lost 1 base, with 11 bases between them. The germline gives CDR1 SGHDN, CDR2 FVKESK. This CDR3 region has 15 residues. The CDR3 here is CASSARQVNTGELFF. The CDR3 DNA is TGTGCCAGCAGCGCCCGACAGGTGAACACCGGGGAGCTGTTTTTT.

The rearrangement links TRBV4-2 to TRBJ1-5, with a possible D match to TRBD1 (6 bases). The CDR3 totals 15 residues. CDR1 LGHNA and CDR2 YNFKEQ come from the germline V gene. V was pared by 1 base and J by 3 bases, with 10 bases between. CDR3 nucleotides: TGTGCCAGCAGCCAAGGGGGGGGCCCCAATCAGCCCCAGCATTTT. Residues: CASSQGGGPNQPQHF.

The V and J genes are TRBV4-1 and TRBJ1-5, with D possibly being TRBD1 (5 bases). The germline V and J ends were trimmed by 1 base and 2 bases, with 9 bases remaining between them. Germline V lookup: CDR1 MGHRA, CDR2 YSYEKL. CDR3 length equals 15 residues. The CDR3 DNA is TGCGCCAGCAGCCAAGTAGGGACTGGCAATCAGCCCCAGCATTTT. Amino acid sequence: CASSQVGTGNQPQHF.

This chain uses TRBV14 with TRBJ1-3; D is unresolved. The CDR3 has 16 amino acids. Trimming removed 4 bases at V and 3 bases at J, with 16 bases between. Per germline, CDR1 SGHDN and CDR2 FVKESK. CDR3 nucleotides: TGTGCCAGCAGCCCCCTTGGCGTACCAGGTGGAAACACCATATATTTT. Its protein is CASSPLGVPGGNTIYF. The full variable domain, with the rest looked up from reference TRBV14 and TRBJ1-3, is EAGVTQFPSHSVIEKGQTVTLRCDPISGHDNLYWYRRVMGKEIKFLLHFVKESKQDESGMPNNRFLAERTGGTYSTLKVQPAELEDSGVYFCASSPLGVPGGNTIYFGEGSWLTVV.

In this sample, this clone turned up once. This chain connects TRBV5-6 to TRBJ2-7, with D tentatively TRBD1 (5 bases). CDR3 length: 15 amino acids. The ends were cut back, 3 bases at V and 3 bases at J, with 16 bases in the middle. Looked up from germline, CDR1 is SGHDT and CDR2 is YYEEEE. In DNA, the CDR3 is TGTGCCAGCAGCTACCGACAGCCCCCCTTCTACGAGCAGTACTTC. Translation gives CASSYRQPPFYEQYF.

CDR3 amino acids: CASSLYRSDNSPLHF. CDR3 DNA: TGTGCCAGCAGTTTATACAGGTCCGATAATTCACCCCTCCACTTT. The chain has TRBV6-5 and TRBJ1-6; maybe TRBD1 (5 bases). Germline V gene sequence: CDR1 MNHEY, CDR2 SVGAGI. CDR3 length: 15 residues. Trimming took 4 bases from V and 5 from J, leaving 12 bases between them.

In its sample, this clone was seen once. The V gene is TRBV6-6, the J gene TRBJ2-5; 12 positions match TRBD2. The CDR3 length is 17 residues. CDR1 is MNHNY, CDR2 SVGAGI, per germline (reference sequence). The trim removed 5 bases at V and 13 bases at J, leaving 20 bases unmatched. This chain's CDR3 is CASSPPSASGGAGTWYF. The DNA for the CDR3 is TGTGCCAGCAGTCCCCCCTCGGCTAGCGGGGGGGCCGGTACCTGGTACTTC.

The CDR3 DNA follows: TGTGCCAGCAGTAGCGGGTCCACCGGGGAGCTGTTTTTT. This gives the protein CASSSGSTGELFF. The rearrangement joins TRBV9 to TRBJ2-2; 7 bases match TRBD2. The ends lost 5 bases at V and 4 bases at J; junction bases unmatched: 2. The V gene's germline CDR1 is SGDLS and CDR2 YYNGEE. The CDR3 covers 13 residues.

The chain recombines TRBV28 with TRBJ1-1; 9 bases fit TRBD1. Losses at the gene ends were 5 bases for V and 9 bases for J; bases not matched to a gene: 13. The CDR3 covers 15 residues. Germline V gene data show CDR1 as MDHEN and CDR2 as SYDVKM. The CDR3 sequence is CASSPPGQGPGKAFF. DNA of the CDR3: TGTGCCAGCAGTCCCCCCGGACAGGGGCCGGGCAAAGCTTTCTTT.

This clone has a single count. J is TRBJ2-7 and V is TRBV5-1, with a possible D match to TRBD1 (6 bases). The CDR3 loop spans 18 amino acids. Germline CDR1 and CDR2: SGHRS and YFSETQ. V shed 4 bases and J shed 0 bases, with 23 bases lying between them. CDR3 sequence: CASSPTGIIGPSSYEQYF. The CDR3 region has the DNA TGCGCCAGCAGCCCCACAGGGATCATAGGCCCGAGCTCCTACGAGCAGTACTTC.